A selection of T cell receptor beta chains follows, all from one sample in a study of CD8+ T cells in alopecia areata. TCRdb's copy holds only in-frame clones and misses some; the assay was immunoSEQ multiplex PCR. The sample gives 150,000 to 200,000 clones, approximately 67% of which show up once; approximately 1.2% is in the top ten. Sequences were derived from CD4+ T cells sorted from blood, sampled around week 50, from a patient treated with tofacitinib. These receptors were collected from a human donor with alopecia areata. CDR3s include the opening cysteine and the closing phenylalanine or tryptophan. The D gene is left open where the match is weak. Not all rows give a size; the values are once, few, many and, for expanded clones, a class.

clone_size: NA; d_call: TRBD2; j_call: TRBJ2-7; v_call: TRBV5-1; cdr3_aa: CASSLASGAYEQYF; cdr3_nt: TGCGCCAGCAGCTTGGCTAGCGGGGCCTACGAGCAGTACTTC
clone_size: NA; d_call: NA; j_call: TRBJ2-6; v_call: TRBV6-5; cdr3_aa: CASIPSGANVLTF; cdr3_nt: TGTGCCAGCATTCCCTCTGGGGCCAACGTCCTGACTTTC
clone_size: NA; d_call: NA; j_call: TRBJ1-2; v_call: TRBV29-1; cdr3_aa: CSVEGDGDLYGYTF; cdr3_nt: TGCAGCGTTGAGGGGGACGGGGACCTCTATGGCTACACCTTC
clone_size: NA; d_call: NA; j_call: TRBJ2-1; v_call: TRBV29-1; cdr3_aa: CSVARLAGFNNEQFF; cdr3_nt: TGCAGCGTTGCCCGTCTAGCCGGGTTCAATAATGAGCAGTTCTTC
clone_size: NA; d_call: NA; j_call: TRBJ1-1; v_call: TRBV29-1; cdr3_aa: CSGVTVENTEAFF; cdr3_nt: TGCAGCGGTGTAACGGTAGAGAACACTGAAGCTTTCTTT
clone_size: once; d_call: TRBD2; j_call: TRBJ2-2; v_call: TRBV4-3; cdr3_aa: CASSATSGGANGELFF; cdr3_nt: TGCGCCAGCAGTGCGACTAGCGGGGGGGCTAACGGGGAGCTGTTTTTT
clone_size: few; d_call: NA; j_call: TRBJ2-3; v_call: TRBV30; cdr3_aa: CAWSVVVSTQYF; cdr3_nt: TGTGCCTGGAGTGTAGTCGTTAGTACGCAGTATTTT
clone_size: once; d_call: NA; j_call: TRBJ1-2; v_call: TRBV30; cdr3_aa: CAWNQGQGANYGYTF; cdr3_nt: TGTGCCTGGAATCAGGGGCAGGGTGCGAACTATGGCTACACCTTC
clone_size: NA; d_call: NA; j_call: TRBJ1-2; v_call: TRBV9; cdr3_aa: CASSVGADEIYGYTF; cdr3_nt: TGTGCCAGCAGCGTAGGAGCGGACGAGATCTATGGCTACACCTTC
clone_size: NA; d_call: TRBD1; j_call: TRBJ1-2; v_call: TRBV11-2; cdr3_aa: CASSPRTGFNYGYTF; cdr3_nt: TGTGCCAGCAGCCCTAGGACAGGGTTTAACTATGGCTACACCTTC
clone_size: NA; d_call: NA; j_call: TRBJ2-7; v_call: TRBV5-1; cdr3_aa: CASSLEREEQYF; cdr3_nt: TGCGCCAGCAGCTTGGAGAGGGAAGAGCAGTACTTC